The clone carrying this T cell receptor (beta chain) turned up a few times. The target antigen is unknown. In TCRdb, the RT-PCR reads were re-called with MiXCR into one record per CDR3 protein. The sample has under 750,000 distinct CDR3 sequences; about 10% are singletons. The data belong to a study of response to subunit inactivated influenza vaccine. Findings and caveats of the study: New T cells are recruited in small numbers by each seasonal influenza vaccination, according to the authors' suggestion.

This CDR3 is built from 15 residues. CDR1 and CDR2 (germline): MNHEY, SVGEGT. The V gene lost 3 bases and the J gene lost 7 bases, with 18 bases spanning the gap. The specimen comprised PBMCs from blood, sampled on the day of vaccination. This TCR derives from a man aged 45 to 65 who received an inactivated influenza vaccine. V usage is TRBV6-2 or TRBV6-3 and J usage is TRBJ1-2; maybe TRBD1 (6 bases). The CDR3 region is CASSYTGRAASGYTF. CDR3 nucleotides: TGTGCCAGCAGTTATACAGGGCGGGCAGCGAGTGGCTACACCTTC.